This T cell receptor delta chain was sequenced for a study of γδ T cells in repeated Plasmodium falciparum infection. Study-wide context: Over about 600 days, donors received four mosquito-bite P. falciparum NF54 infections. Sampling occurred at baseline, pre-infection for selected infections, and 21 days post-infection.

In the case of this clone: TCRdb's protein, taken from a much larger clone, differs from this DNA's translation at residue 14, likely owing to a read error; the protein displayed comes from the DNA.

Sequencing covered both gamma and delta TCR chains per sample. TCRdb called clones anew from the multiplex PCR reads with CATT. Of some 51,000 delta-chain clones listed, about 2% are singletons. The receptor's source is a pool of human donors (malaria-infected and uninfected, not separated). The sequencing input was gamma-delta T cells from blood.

The CDR3 region has the DNA TGTGCTCTTGGGGAACTCACTCCACTTCCACCCCGTTGGAGGTGGGGGAACGGTTATATGGGACTCATCTTT. As protein: CALGELTPLPPRWRWGNGYMGLIF. The chain uses TRDV1 and TRDJ1; 7 nucleotides match TRDD3. No J gene was available from TCRdb, and it was assigned here by a germline match of the DNA. The germline gives CDR1 TSWWSYY, CDR2 QGS. The CDR3 has 24 residues. V shed 0 bases and J 10 bases; nucleotides not matched to a gene: 38.